The 15 T cell receptor beta chains reported below all come from one sample, sequenced in a study of blood T cell repertoires in COVID-19. Repertoires were generated with immunoSEQ multiplex PCR, while TCRdb's copy carries only in-frame clones and drops some. The data contain under 300,000 clones, approximately 86% of them singletons. The sample consisted of peripheral blood. All receptors derive from a man aged 60 to 69 who had recovered from COVID-19.

This clone was counted only a few times. The V call is TRBV5-1, the J call TRBJ2-3; 7 bases line up with TRBD2. CDR3 length: 14 amino acids. Germline trimming cut 7 bases from V and 1 base from J; bases unmatched to any gene: 6. Germline V lookup: CDR1 SGHRS, CDR2 YFSETQ. The CDR3 reads CASEERGGTDTQYF. DNA for the CDR3: TGCGCCAGCGAAGAGCGGGGCGGCACAGATACGCAGTATTTT.

The CDR3 reads CASSLSGVRAYGYTF. The CDR3 coding sequence is TGTGCCAGCAGTTTATCAGGGGTGCGTGCCTATGGCTACACCTTC. J is TRBJ1-2 and V is TRBV2, with D perhaps matching TRBD1 (6 bases). Deletions cut 5 bases from V and 4 bases from J, with 17 bases between. There are 15 residues in the CDR3. Germline CDR1 reads SNHLY; CDR2 reads FYNNEI.

The V gene is TRBV30, the J gene TRBJ2-5; 7 bases map to TRBD1. Germline V lookup: CDR1 GTSNPN, CDR2 SVGIG (reference sequence). This CDR3 is built from 11 residues. Trimming cost V 3 bases and J 6 bases; bases outside gene matches: 1. The CDR3 sequence is CAWRGQKTQYF. In DNA, the CDR3 is TGTGCCTGGAGGGGACAGAAGACCCAGTACTTC. Together with reference TRBV30 and TRBJ2-5, the CDR3 gives the full variable domain: SQTIHQWPATLVQPVGSPLSLECTVEGTSNPNLYWYRQAAGRGLQLLFYSVGIGQISSEVPQNLSASRPQDRQFILSSKKLLLSDSGFYLCAWRGQKTQYFGPGTRLLVL.

The chain is built from TRBV5-1 and TRBJ1-1; D not resolved. The CDR3 has 13 amino acids. V lost 4 bases, J lost 3 bases, and 10 bases lay in between. Germline CDR1 SGHRS, CDR2 YFSETQ. Here the CDR3 reads CASSPIPDTEAFF. CDR3 nucleotide sequence: TGCGCCAGCAGCCCGATCCCAGACACTGAAGCTTTCTTT.

Here the CDR3 reads CASSLAGDSTDTQYF. Written as DNA, the CDR3 is TGTGCCAGCAGCTTAGCGGGGGACAGCACAGATACGCAGTATTTT. The gene calls are TRBV3-1 (or the pseudogene TRBV3-2) and TRBJ2-3; the match to TRBD2 covers 9 bases. The CDR3 extends over 15 amino acids. Trimming at V came to 5 bases and at J to 0 bases, leaving 3 bases not matched to a gene. The germline gives CDR1 LGHDT, CDR2 YNNKEL (reference sequence).

The rearrangement joins TRBV18 to TRBJ1-2; TRBD1 aligns across 8 bases. With V trimmed by 4 bases and J by 2 bases, 15 bases remained unmatched. Germline lookup yields CDR1 KGHSH and CDR2 LQKENI. This CDR3 is built from 18 residues. CDR3: CASSQLVGQGRTNYGYTF. The CDR3, as DNA: TGTGCCAGCTCACAATTAGTAGGACAGGGACGAACCAACTATGGCTACACCTTC.

This rearrangement joins TRBV5-4 to TRBJ2-5; D possibly corresponds to TRBD2 (5 bases). CDR3 length: 13 amino acids. Trimming removed 4 bases from V and 5 bases from J, with 12 bases in between. Germline V lookup: CDR1 SGHNT, CDR2 YYREEE (reference sequence). The CDR3 here is CASSGRSGETQYF. CDR3 coding DNA: TGTGCCAGCAGCGGGCGTTCGGGGGAGACCCAGTACTTC.

V is TRBV5-4 and J is TRBJ1-5, with a weak D call TRBD1 (6 bases). Deletions cut 0 bases from V and 0 bases from J, with 10 bases between. The CDR3 is 16 residues long. The V gene's germline CDR1 is SGHNT and CDR2 YYREEE (reference sequence). The CDR3 loop reads CASSLGGGASNQPQHF. In DNA, the CDR3 is TGTGCCAGCAGCTTGGGAGGGGGGGCTAGCAATCAGCCCCAGCATTTT.

This clone has only one observation. The chain's CDR3 is CASSAPSGGTGELFF. Written as DNA, the CDR3 is TGTGCCAGCAGCGCTCCTAGCGGGGGTACCGGGGAGCTGTTTTTT. The chain is built from TRBV5-4 and TRBJ2-2; 10 nucleotides match TRBD2. The J segment lost 5 bases and the V segment lost 4 bases, leaving 5 bases of the junction unmatched. The CDR3 consists of 15 residues. Germline values: CDR1 SGHNT, CDR2 YYREEE (reference sequence).

The CDR3 is CASSLPVASYNEQFF. As DNA, the CDR3 is TGTGCCAGCAGCTTACCAGTCGCCTCCTACAATGAGCAGTTCTTC. This rearrangement joins TRBV11-1 to TRBJ2-1; no clear D. Trimming took 2 bases from V and 0 from J, leaving 8 bases between them. CDR1 is SGHAT, CDR2 FQDESV, per germline (reference sequence). This CDR3 is built from 15 residues.

J is TRBJ2-1 and V is TRBV29-1; possibly TRBD2 for D (5 bases). V was shortened by 8 bases and J by 1 base, with 9 bases between the two germline ends. Per germline, CDR1 SQVTM and CDR2 ANQGSEA. The CDR3 covers 12 residues. CDR3 in amino acids: CSLSGSYNEQFF. For the CDR3, the DNA is TGCAGCCTGTCGGGGTCCTACAATGAGCAGTTCTTC.

The chain couples TRBV5-1 to TRBJ1-5, with D maybe TRBD1 (5 bases). The germline gives CDR1 SGHRS, CDR2 YFSETQ. The CDR3 is 15 amino acids. Trimming pared 0 bases from V and 3 bases from J, leaving 10 bases between. The CDR3 here is CASSLVGGTNQPQHF. The CDR3 DNA follows: TGCGCCAGCAGCTTGGTGGGGGGAACCAATCAGCCCCAGCATTTT.

This clone was observed once. The V and J genes are TRBV4-2 and TRBJ2-3; TRBD2 is a possible D gene (7 bases). Germline values: CDR1 LGHNA, CDR2 YNFKEQ. V lost 1 base to trimming and J lost 5 bases, with 10 bases between them. The CDR3 sequence is 14 residues long. CDR3 sequence (DNA): TGTGCCAGCAGCCAAGGGGGGGGCGAAGATACGCAGTATTTT. This translates into CASSQGGGEDTQYF.

The chain recombines TRBV4-2 with TRBJ1-5, with D tentatively TRBD1 (6 bases). Deletions cut 0 bases from V and 6 bases from J, with 12 bases between. CDR1 and CDR2 (germline): LGHNA, YNFKEQ. The CDR3 has 15 amino acids. Here the CDR3 reads CASSQEAYRVQPQHF. As DNA, the CDR3 is TGTGCCAGCAGCCAAGAGGCCTACAGGGTTCAGCCCCAGCATTTT.

This clone was recorded a few times. This chain links TRBV6-5 with TRBJ1-1; 9 bases align to TRBD1. V trimming: 4 bases; J trimming: 9 bases; junction bases outside the gene matches: 9. The CDR3 has 14 amino acids. Germline V gene data show CDR1 as MNHEY and CDR2 as SVGAGI. CDR3 residues: CASSSPGQGQKAFF. The CDR3 DNA follows: TGTGCCAGCAGTTCGCCGGGACAGGGTCAGAAAGCTTTCTTT.